These 14 T cell receptor beta chains share one sample of origin, sequenced in a study of blood T cell repertoires in COVID-19. The protocol was immunoSEQ multiplex PCR, while the TCRdb copy is restricted to in-frame clones and leaves out a portion. The sample lists about 500,000 clones, roughly 87% occurring once. Sequencing was done on a sample of peripheral blood. These receptors were taken from a man aged 18 to 29 with COVID-19, enrolled during active disease.

The V gene is TRBV7-8, the J gene TRBJ2-1; 7 nucleotides agree with TRBD1. The CDR3 extends over 12 amino acids. Trimming took 5 bases from V and 10 from J; bases not matched to a gene: 5. Per the germline V gene, CDR1 is SGHVS and CDR2 is FQNEAQ. The CDR3 sequence: CASSRDSQEQFF. The CDR3 nucleotides read TGTGCCAGCAGCCGGGACAGTCAAGAGCAGTTCTTC.

The chain is built from TRBV3-1 (or the pseudogene TRBV3-2) and TRBJ2-7; 10 positions match TRBD1. The CDR3 extends over 13 amino acids. Germline CDR1 reads LGHDT; CDR2 reads YNNKEL (reference sequence). J was trimmed by 7 bases and V by 4 bases; bases with no gene match: 4. The CDR3 DNA sequence: TGTGCCAGCAGCCCTGGGACAGGGGTTGAGCAGTACTTC. Translating it yields CASSPGTGVEQYF.

The rearrangement uses TRBV29-1 and TRBJ2-7, with 15 bases identical to TRBD2. CDR3 size: 14 residues. CDR1 and CDR2 (germline): SQVTM, ANQGSEA. The trim removed 4 bases at V and 5 bases at J, leaving 3 bases unmatched. CDR3 DNA sequence: TGCAGCGTTGGGACTAGCGGGAGGGGAAACGAGCAGTACTTC. It is translated as CSVGTSGRGNEQYF.

The CDR3 here is CASSLSQGRNTIYF. The DNA of the CDR3 is TGTGCCAGCAGCTTGTCCCAGGGCCGAAACACCATATATTTT. The chain joins TRBV5-5 to TRBJ1-3, with a possible D match to TRBD1 (5 bases). The CDR3 is 14 residues long. V was cut by 1 base and J by 5 bases, with 10 bases left in between. Germline assignment: CDR1 SGHKS and CDR2 YYEKEE (reference sequence).

J is TRBJ2-6 and V is TRBV7-3; TRBD1 matches 7 bases. Per germline, CDR1 SGHTA and CDR2 FQGTGA. Unmatched junction bases numbered 10, after V lost 5 bases and J lost 0 bases. The CDR3 is made up of 18 amino acids. CDR3 loop: CASSPQGQLTSGANVLTF. The CDR3 DNA sequence: TGTGCCAGCAGCCCTCAGGGACAGCTTACCTCTGGGGCCAACGTCCTGACTTTC.

In regard to this clone: Other nucleotide sequences from this sample produce the same CDR3. The gene calls are TRBV7-2 and TRBJ2-7; no reliable D call. Trimming stripped 5 bases from V and 2 bases from J, with 4 bases between. The germline V gene has CDR1 SGHTA and CDR2 FQGNSA. The CDR3 loop spans 11 amino acids. The CDR3 sequence is CASSPAYEQYF. DNA of the CDR3: TGTGCCAGCAGCCCAGCCTACGAGCAGTACTTC.

V gene TRBV6-6 combines with J gene TRBJ1-1; D is undetermined. Germline CDR1 and CDR2: MNHNY and SVGAGI (reference sequence). V was shortened by 2 bases and J by 1 base, with 8 bases between the two germline ends. This CDR3 contains 14 residues. The DNA for the CDR3 is TGTGCCAGCAGTTACGCTGCGGCGAACACTGAAGCTTTCTTT. Its translation is CASSYAAANTEAFF.

The chain joins TRBV30 to TRBJ2-3, with 7 bases matching TRBD2. CDR1 and CDR2 from the germline V gene are GTSNPN and SVGIG (reference sequence). The CDR3 loop spans 16 amino acids. V trimming: 4 bases; J trimming: 0 bases; junction bases outside the gene matches: 10. The CDR3 region is CAWMGKLATSTDTQYF. The CDR3, as DNA: TGTGCCTGGATGGGTAAACTAGCGACTAGCACAGATACGCAGTATTTT.

The chain uses TRBV24-1 and TRBJ2-2; TRBD1 matches 7 bases. Germline-derived CDR1 and CDR2 are KGHDR and SFDVKD. CDR3 length equals 13 residues. Trimming at V came to 8 bases and at J to 4 bases, leaving 3 bases not matched to a gene. CDR3 loop: CATTTGITGELFF. In nucleotides, the CDR3 is TGTGCCACCACGACAGGGATCACCGGGGAGCTGTTTTTT.

The V call is TRBV9, the J call TRBJ2-2, with 10 bases lining up with TRBD2. This CDR3 is built from 16 residues. Germline-derived CDR1 and CDR2 are SGDLS and YYNGEE. V shed 4 bases and J 4 bases; nucleotides not matched to a gene: 7. The CDR3 nucleotides are TGTGCCAGCAGCCCCCTAAGGACTAGCGGCACCGGGGAGCTGTTTTTT. It encodes CASSPLRTSGTGELFF.

The chain employs TRBV2 and TRBJ2-3; TRBD2 aligns across 10 bases. Germline V gene lookup returns CDR1 SNHLY and CDR2 FYNNEI. The CDR3 is 17 residues long. The junction had 10 bases not matched to a gene; V was cut back by 6 bases and J by 1 base. The CDR3 DNA is TGTGCCAGCAGCCGATGGACTAGCGGAGGAGGCACAGATACGCAGTATTTT. Protein: CASSRWTSGGGTDTQYF. Combining the CDR3 with reference TRBV2 and TRBJ2-3 gives the whole variable domain EPEVTQTPSHQVTQMGQEVILRCVPISNHLYFYWYRQILGQKVEFLVSFYNNEISEKSEIFDDQFSVERPDGSNFTLKIRSTKLEDSAMYFCASSRWTSGGGTDTQYFGPGTRLTVL.

V and J are TRBV5-1 and TRBJ2-1; 10 positions match TRBD2. From germline, CDR1 is SGHRS and CDR2 YFSETQ. V shed 4 bases and J 6 bases; nucleotides not matched to a gene: 13. This CDR3 is built from 17 residues. In DNA, the CDR3 is TGCGCCAGCAGCCCCTACTCTAGCGGGAGTCAGAGCAATGAGCAGTTCTTC. It is translated as CASSPYSSGSQSNEQFF.

This clone turned up a few times. Other DNA sequences from this sample encode an identical CDR3 as well. The V call is TRBV7-9, the J call TRBJ1-1, with no clear D. CDR3 size: 13 residues. Deletions cut 3 bases from V and 1 base from J, with 6 bases between. Germline values: CDR1 SEHNR, CDR2 FQNEAQ (reference sequence). In DNA, the CDR3 is TGTGCCAGCAGCTTCTCTACGAACACTGAAGCTTTCTTT. Residues: CASSFSTNTEAFF. The variable domain in full, with the rest retrieved from reference TRBV7-9 and TRBJ1-1, is DTGVSQNPRHKITKRGQNVTFRCDPISEHNRLYWYRQTLGQGPEFLTYFQNEAQLEKSRLLSDRFSAERPKGSFSTLEIQRTEQGDSAMYLCASSFSTNTEAFFGQGTRLTVV.

The J gene is TRBJ2-1, the V gene TRBV6-6; D is perhaps TRBD2 (5 bases). This CDR3 comprises 14 residues. With 0 bases removed from V and 10 bases from J, the gap between germline ends came to 13 bases. Germline values: CDR1 MNHNY, CDR2 SVGAGI (reference sequence). The CDR3 region is CASSYSRTSWEQFF. Here the CDR3 DNA reads TGTGCCAGCAGTTACTCGAGAACTAGTTGGGAGCAGTTCTTC.